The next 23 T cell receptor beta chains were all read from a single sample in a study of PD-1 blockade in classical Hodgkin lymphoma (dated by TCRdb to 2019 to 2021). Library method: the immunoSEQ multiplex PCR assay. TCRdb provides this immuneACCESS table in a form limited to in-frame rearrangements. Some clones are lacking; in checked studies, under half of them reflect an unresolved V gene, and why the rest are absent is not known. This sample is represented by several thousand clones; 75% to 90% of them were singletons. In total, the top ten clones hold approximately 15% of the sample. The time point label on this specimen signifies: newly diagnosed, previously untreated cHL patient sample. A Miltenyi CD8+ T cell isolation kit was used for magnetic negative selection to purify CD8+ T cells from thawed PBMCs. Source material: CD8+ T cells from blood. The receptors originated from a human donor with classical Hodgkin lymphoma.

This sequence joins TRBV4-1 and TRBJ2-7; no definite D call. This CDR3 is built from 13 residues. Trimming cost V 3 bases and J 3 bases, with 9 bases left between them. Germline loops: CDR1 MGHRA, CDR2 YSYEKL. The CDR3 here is CASSQYPIYEQYF. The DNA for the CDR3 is TGCGCCAGCAGCCAGTACCCGATCTACGAGCAGTACTTC.

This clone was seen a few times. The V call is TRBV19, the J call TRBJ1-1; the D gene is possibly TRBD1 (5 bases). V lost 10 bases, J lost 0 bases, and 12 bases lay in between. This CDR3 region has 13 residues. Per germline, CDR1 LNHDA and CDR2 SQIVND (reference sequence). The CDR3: CATQGQMNTEAFF. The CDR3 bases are TGTGCCACCCAGGGTCAGATGAACACTGAAGCTTTCTTT.

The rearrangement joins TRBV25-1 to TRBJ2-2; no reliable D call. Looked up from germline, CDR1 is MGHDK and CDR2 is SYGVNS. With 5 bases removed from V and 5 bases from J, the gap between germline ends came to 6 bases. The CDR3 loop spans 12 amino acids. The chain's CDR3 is CASSQVTGELFF. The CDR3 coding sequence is TGTGCCAGCAGTCAAGTGACCGGGGAGCTGTTTTTT.

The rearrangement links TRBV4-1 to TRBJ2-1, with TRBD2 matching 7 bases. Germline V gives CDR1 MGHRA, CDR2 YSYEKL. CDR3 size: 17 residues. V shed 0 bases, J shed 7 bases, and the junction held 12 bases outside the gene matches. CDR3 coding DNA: TGCGCCAGCAGCCAAGATGAGGAGCGGGGCGCCGGTAATGAGCAGTTCTTC. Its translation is CASSQDEERGAGNEQFF.

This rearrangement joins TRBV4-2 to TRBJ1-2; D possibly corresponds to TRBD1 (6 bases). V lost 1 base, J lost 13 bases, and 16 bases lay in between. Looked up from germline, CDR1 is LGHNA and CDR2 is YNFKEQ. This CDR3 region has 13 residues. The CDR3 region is CASSQGGATGRTF. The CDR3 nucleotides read TGTGCCAGCAGCCAAGGGGGAGCAACAGGGCGCACCTTC.

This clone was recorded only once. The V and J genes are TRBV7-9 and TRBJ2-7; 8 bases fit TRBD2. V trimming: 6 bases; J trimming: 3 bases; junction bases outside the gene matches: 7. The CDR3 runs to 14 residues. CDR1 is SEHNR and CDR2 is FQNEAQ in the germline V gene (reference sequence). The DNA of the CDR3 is TGTGCCAGCAGTCCGAAGCGGGGGAACTACGAGCAGTACTTC. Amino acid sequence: CASSPKRGNYEQYF.

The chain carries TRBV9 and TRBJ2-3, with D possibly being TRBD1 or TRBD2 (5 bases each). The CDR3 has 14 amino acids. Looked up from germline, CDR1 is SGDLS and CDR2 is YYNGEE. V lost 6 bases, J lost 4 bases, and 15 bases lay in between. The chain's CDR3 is CASTIGARADTQYF. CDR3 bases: TGTGCCAGCACCATCGGGGCCCGGGCAGATACGCAGTATTTT.

The CDR3 loop is CASRPESTDTQYF. The CDR3 DNA reads TGTGCCAGCAGACCAGAAAGCACAGATACGCAGTATTTT. V and J are TRBV28 and TRBJ2-3; D ambiguous. This CDR3 is 13 amino acids long. Germline values: CDR1 MDHEN, CDR2 SYDVKM. V lost 6 bases to trimming and J lost 0 bases, with 7 bases between them.

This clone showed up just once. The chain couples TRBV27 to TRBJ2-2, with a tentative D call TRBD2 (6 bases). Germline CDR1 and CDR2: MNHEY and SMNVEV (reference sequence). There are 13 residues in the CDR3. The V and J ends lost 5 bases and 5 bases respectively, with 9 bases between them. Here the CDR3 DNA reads TGTGCCAGCAGTCGGGCGGGGACCGGGGAGCTGTTTTTT. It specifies CASSRAGTGELFF.

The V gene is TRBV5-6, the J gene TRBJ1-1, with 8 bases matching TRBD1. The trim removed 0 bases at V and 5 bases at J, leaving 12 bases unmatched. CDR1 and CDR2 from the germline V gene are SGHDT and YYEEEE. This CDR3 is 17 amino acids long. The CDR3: CASSLAGGRISRTEAFF. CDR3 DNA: TGTGCCAGCAGCTTGGCAGGGGGCCGCATTTCGAGGACTGAAGCTTTCTTT.

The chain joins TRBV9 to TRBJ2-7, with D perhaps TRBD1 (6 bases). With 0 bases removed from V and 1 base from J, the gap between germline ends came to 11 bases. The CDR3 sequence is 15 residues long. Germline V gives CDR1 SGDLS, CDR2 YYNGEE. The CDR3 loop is CASSVGRGLSYEQYF. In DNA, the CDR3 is TGTGCCAGCAGCGTAGGCAGGGGATTATCCTACGAGCAGTACTTC.

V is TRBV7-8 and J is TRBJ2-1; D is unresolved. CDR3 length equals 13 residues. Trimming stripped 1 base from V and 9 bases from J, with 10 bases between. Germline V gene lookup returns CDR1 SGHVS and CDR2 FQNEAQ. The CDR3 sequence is CASSLELMTEQFF. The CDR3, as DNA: TGTGCCAGCAGCTTAGAGTTAATGACTGAGCAGTTCTTC.

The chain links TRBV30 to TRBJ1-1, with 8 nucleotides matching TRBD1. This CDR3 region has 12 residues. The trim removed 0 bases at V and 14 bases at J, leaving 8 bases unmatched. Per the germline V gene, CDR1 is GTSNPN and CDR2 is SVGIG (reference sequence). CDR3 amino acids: CAWSVTGTGGFF. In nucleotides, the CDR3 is TGTGCCTGGAGTGTGACCGGGACAGGAGGCTTCTTT.

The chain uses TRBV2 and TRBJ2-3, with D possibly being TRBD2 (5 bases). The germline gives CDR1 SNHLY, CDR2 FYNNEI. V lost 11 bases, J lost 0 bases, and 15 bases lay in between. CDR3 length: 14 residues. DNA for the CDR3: TGTGCCCGCGTGGTTCGGACTAGCACAGATACGCAGTATTTT. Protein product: CARVVRTSTDTQYF.

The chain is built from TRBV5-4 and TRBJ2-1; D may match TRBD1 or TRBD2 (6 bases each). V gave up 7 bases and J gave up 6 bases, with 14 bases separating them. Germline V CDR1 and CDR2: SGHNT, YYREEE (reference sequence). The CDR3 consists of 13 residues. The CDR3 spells CASGLGGINEQFF. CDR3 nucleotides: TGTGCCAGCGGGCTAGGGGGGATCAATGAGCAGTTCTTC.

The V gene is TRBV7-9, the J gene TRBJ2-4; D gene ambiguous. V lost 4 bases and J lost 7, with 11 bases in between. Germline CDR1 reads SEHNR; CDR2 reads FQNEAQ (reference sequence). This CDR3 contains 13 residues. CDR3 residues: CASSSYRLNIQYF. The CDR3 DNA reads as TGTGCCAGCAGCTCATACCGGTTGAACATTCAGTACTTC. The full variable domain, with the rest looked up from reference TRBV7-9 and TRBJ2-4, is DTGVSQNPRHKITKRGQNVTFRCDPISEHNRLYWYRQTLGQGPEFLTYFQNEAQLEKSRLLSDRFSAERPKGSFSTLEIQRTEQGDSAMYLCASSSYRLNIQYFGAGTRLSVL.

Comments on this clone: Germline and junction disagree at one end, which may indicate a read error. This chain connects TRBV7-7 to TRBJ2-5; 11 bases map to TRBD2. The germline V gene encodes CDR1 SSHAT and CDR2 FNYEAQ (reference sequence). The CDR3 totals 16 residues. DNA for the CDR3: TGTGCTAGCAGCTTTCTTGCGACTAGCGGGGAGGAGACCCAGTACTTC. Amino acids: CASSFLATSGEETQYF.

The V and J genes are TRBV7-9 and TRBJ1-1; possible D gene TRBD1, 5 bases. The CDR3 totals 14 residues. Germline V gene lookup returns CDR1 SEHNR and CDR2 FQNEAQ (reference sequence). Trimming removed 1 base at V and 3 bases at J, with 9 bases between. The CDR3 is CASSLGGTYTEAFF. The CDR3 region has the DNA TGTGCCAGCAGCTTAGGGGGCACGTACACTGAAGCTTTCTTT.

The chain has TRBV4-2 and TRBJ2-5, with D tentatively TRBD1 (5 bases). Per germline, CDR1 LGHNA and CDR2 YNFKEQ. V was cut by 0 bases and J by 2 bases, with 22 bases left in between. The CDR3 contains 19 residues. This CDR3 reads CASSQDLRTLGRIQETQYF. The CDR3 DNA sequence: TGTGCCAGCAGCCAAGATCTGAGGACATTGGGCAGGATTCAAGAGACCCAGTACTTC.

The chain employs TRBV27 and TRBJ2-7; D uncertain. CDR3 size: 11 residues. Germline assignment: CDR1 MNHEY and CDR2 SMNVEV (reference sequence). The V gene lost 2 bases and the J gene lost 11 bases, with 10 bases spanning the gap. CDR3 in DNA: TGTGCCAGCAGTTTACTCGGCGTCGAGTACTTC. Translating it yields CASSLLGVEYF.

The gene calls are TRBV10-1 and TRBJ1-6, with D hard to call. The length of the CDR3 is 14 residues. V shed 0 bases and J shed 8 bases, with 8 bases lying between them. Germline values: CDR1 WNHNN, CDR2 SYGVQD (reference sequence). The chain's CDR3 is CASSESGRDSPLHF. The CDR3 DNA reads TGCGCCAGCAGTGAGTCTGGAAGGGATTCACCCCTCCACTTT.

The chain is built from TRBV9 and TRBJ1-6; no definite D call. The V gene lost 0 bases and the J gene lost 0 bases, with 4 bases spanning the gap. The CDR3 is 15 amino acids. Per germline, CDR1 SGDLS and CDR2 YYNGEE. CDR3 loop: CASSVDSSYNSPLHF. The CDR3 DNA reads TGTGCCAGCAGCGTAGATAGCTCCTATAATTCACCCCTCCACTTT.

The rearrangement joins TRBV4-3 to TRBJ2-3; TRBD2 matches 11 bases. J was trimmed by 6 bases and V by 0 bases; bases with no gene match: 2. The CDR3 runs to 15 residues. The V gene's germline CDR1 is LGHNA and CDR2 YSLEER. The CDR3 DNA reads TGCGCCAGCAGCCAAGAGGCTAGCGGGGGGGATACGCAGTATTTT. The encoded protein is CASSQEASGGDTQYF.